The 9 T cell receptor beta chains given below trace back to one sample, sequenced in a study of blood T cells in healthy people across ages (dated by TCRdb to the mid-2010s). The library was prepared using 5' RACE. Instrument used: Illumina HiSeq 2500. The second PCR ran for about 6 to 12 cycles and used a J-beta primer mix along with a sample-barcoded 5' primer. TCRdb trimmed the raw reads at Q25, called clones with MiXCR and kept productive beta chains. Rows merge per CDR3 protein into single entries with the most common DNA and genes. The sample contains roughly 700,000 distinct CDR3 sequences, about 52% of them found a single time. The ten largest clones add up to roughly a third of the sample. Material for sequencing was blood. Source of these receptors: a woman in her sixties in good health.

As DNA, the CDR3 is TGTGCCAGCAGTGAGTTTGGGACAGGGGCGGAGGACACCGGGGAGCTGTTTTTT. Translation: CASSEFGTGAEDTGELFF. The chain recombines TRBV2 with TRBJ2-2; 10 positions agree with TRBD1. The CDR3 runs 18 residues. V was pared by 3 bases and J by 3 bases, with 10 bases of the junction left unmatched. CDR1 and CDR2 (germline): SNHLY, FYNNEI.

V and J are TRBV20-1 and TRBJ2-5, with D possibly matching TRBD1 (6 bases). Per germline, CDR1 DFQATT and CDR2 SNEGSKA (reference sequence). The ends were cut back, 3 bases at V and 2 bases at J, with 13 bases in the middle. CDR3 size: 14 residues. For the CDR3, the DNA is TGCAGTGCTAGGAAGGACAGAGTTCAAGAGACCCAGTACTTC. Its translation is CSARKDRVQETQYF.

The CDR3 sequence is CSVEDRVSGANVLTF. The CDR3 DNA sequence: TGCAGCGTTGAAGATCGGGTCTCTGGGGCCAACGTCCTGACTTTC. The chain recombines TRBV29-1 with TRBJ2-6; D unresolved. The CDR3 runs to 15 residues. Per germline, CDR1 SQVTM and CDR2 ANQGSEA. V was shortened by 0 bases and J by 0 bases, with 6 bases between the two germline ends. Full variable domain (outside the CDR3, taken from reference TRBV29-1 and TRBJ2-6): SAVISQKPSRDICQRGTSLTIQCQVDSQVTMMFWYRQQPGQSLTLIATANQGSEATYESGFVIDKFPISRPNLTFSTLTVSNMSPEDSSIYLCSVEDRVSGANVLTFGAGSRLTVL.

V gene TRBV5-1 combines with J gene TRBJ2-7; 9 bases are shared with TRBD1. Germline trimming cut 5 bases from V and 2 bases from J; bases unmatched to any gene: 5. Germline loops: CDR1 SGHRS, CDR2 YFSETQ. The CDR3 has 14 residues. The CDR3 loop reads CASRRTGEAYEQYF. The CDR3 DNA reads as TGCGCCAGCAGGAGGACAGGGGAAGCCTACGAGCAGTACTTC. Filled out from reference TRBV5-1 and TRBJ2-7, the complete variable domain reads KAGVTQTPRYLIKTRGQQVTLSCSPISGHRSVSWYQQTPGQGLQFLFEYFSETQRNKGNFPGRFSGRQFSNSRSEMNVSTLELGDSALYLCASRRTGEAYEQYFGPGTRLTVT.

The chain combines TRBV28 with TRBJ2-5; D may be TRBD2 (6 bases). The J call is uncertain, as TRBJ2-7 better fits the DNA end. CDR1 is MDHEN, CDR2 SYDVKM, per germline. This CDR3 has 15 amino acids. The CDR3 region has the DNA TGTGCCAGCAGCTCTCGGGGAGGCAGAAACTACGAGCAGTACTTC. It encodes CASSSRGGRNYEQYF.

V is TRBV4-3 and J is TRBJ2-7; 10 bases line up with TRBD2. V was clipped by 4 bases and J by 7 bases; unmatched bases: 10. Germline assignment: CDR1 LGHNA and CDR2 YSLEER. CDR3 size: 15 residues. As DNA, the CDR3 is TGCGCCAGCAGCCCCTATAGCGGGAGGTTTGATGAGCAGTACTTC. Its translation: CASSPYSGRFDEQYF.

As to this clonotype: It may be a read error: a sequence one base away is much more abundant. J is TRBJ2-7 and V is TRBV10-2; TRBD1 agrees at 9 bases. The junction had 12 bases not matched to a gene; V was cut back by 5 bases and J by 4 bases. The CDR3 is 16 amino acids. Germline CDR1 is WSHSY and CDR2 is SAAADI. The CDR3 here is CASSNPWTGETYEQYF. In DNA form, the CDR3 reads TGCGCCAGCAGTAACCCATGGACAGGGGAGACGTACGAGCAGTACTTC.

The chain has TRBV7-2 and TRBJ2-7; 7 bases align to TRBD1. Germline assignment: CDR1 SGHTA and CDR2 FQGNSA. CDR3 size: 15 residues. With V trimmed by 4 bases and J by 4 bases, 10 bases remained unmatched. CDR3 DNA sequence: TGTGCCAGCAGCTCCCAGCAGGGGGTGATATACGAGCAGTACTTC. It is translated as CASSSQQGVIYEQYF.

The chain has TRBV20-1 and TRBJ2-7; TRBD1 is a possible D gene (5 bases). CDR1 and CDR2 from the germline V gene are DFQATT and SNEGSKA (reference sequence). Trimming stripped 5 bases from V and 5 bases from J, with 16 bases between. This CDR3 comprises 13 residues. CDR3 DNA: TGCAGTGCTCAAACAGGTTCGGCCCACGAGCAGTACTTC. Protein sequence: CSAQTGSAHEQYF.